One T cell receptor beta chain is described in this entry. Its antigen remains unknown. Unmatched junction bases numbered 5, after V lost 3 bases and J lost 1 base. Germline CDR1 reads ENHRY; CDR2 reads SYGVKD. The CDR3 consists of 15 residues. The data were taken from a study of shared clonotypes between healthy human individuals. Whole-study findings and limits: An anticipated effect of sequencing depth on clonotype sharing among donors was recognized. Among the subsets, naive ones generally showed larger estimated richness than memory ones.

Repertoires were generated with immunoSEQ multiplex PCR, while TCRdb's copy carries only in-frame clones and drops some. The table lists some 680,000 clones, roughly 73% of them singletons. A CD45RA+ naive subset and a CD45RA-negative memory subset were split from CD4+ cells. The chain joins TRBV10-3 to TRBJ1-1; TRBD1 matches 7 bases. The sample taken for sequencing was memory CD4+ T cells sorted from blood. Subset noted: CD45RA-negative fraction. The sequence came from a woman in her 30s in good health. In DNA form, the CDR3 reads TGTGCCATCAGTGATTCGGGACAGCCGAACACTGAAGCTTTCTTT. Translating gives CAISDSGQPNTEAFF.